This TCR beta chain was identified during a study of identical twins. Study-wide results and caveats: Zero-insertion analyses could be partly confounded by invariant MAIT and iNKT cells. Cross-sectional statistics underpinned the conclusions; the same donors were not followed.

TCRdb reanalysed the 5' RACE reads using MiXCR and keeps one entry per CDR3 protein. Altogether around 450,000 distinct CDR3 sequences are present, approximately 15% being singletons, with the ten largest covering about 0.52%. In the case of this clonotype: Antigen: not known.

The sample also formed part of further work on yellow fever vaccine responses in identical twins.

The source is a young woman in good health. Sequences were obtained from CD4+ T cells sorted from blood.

The CDR3 bases are TGTGCCAGCAGCGTAGGGGGAGTGCAGGAAAACATTCAGTACTTC. The encoded protein is CASSVGGVQENIQYF. The chain links TRBV9 to TRBJ2-4; weak D call: TRBD2 (5 bases). The germline CDR1 and CDR2 sequences are SGDLS and YYNGEE. This CDR3 is built from 15 residues. The V gene lost 0 bases and the J gene lost 5 bases, with 12 bases spanning the gap.